In this sample, the clone carrying this T cell receptor (beta chain) turned up once. Its antigen is currently unknown. This entry comes from a study of persistence of HIV-infected CD4 T cells. In the study overall: Blood samples, up to 180 mL, came from multiple time points, except a couple of leukapheresis donors sampled once. Study outcomes and limitations: Antigen-responding cells were enriched for degenerate expanded CDR3beta sequences. Bulk TCR data could not be restricted to HIV-1-infected CMV-responding cells. CMV- and Gag-responding cells had lower TCRbeta richness than CD3/CD28-responding cells.

Germline V CDR1 and CDR2: SNHLY, FYNNEI. The CDR3 contains 15 residues. With V trimmed by 9 bases and J by 2 bases, 8 bases remained unmatched. The immunoSEQ assay was version 4, run in survey mode. Data came from immunoSEQ multiplex PCR; TCRdb stores just in-frame clones and leaves some out. This sample has 25,000 to 30,000 clones, with roughly three quarters found just once. Stimulation used 7.5 to 10 ug/mL lysate from CMV-infected fibroblasts. CD40L/CD69 double-negative CD45RO-high memory CD4+ T cells were collected. The sample in question was CD4+ T cells sorted from PBMCs after approximately 18-hour stimulation, obtained from a patient who received antiretroviral therapy. The rearrangement joins TRBV2 to TRBJ1-3; 9 bases match TRBD1. The receptor was derived from an adult woman with HIV who was CMV-seropositive. The CDR3: CASGRDREAGNTIYF. The CDR3 bases are TGTGCCAGTGGAAGGGACAGGGAGGCTGGAAACACCATATATTTT.